A selection of T cell receptor beta chains follows, all from one sample in a study of shared clonotypes between healthy human individuals. Sequenced by immunoSEQ multiplex PCR; TCRdb stores in-frame clones only, minus some. The sample comprises about 820,000 clones, 90% to 95% of which are singletons, and nearly 25% rests with the top ten. Sequencing input: naive CD8+ T cells sorted from blood. The receptors were sampled from a man aged 25 to 40 in good health. Each CDR3 is given with its conserved first and last residue. Each record gives: J gene, V gene, clone size, D gene, CDR3 protein, CDR3 DNA. A D gene is named only where the DNA matches it firmly. The listing skips clone size in some rows; elsewhere it reads once, few, many or a size class.

j_call: TRBJ2-3
v_call: TRBV6-4
clone_size: .
d_call: TRBD2
cdr3_aa: CASNRDSGACTDTQYF
cdr3_nt: TGTGCCAGCAACCGAGATAGCGGGGCCTGCACAGATACGCAGTATTTT

j_call: TRBJ1-4
v_call: TRBV25-1
clone_size: .
d_call: .
cdr3_aa: CASPIRGRGEKLFF
cdr3_nt: TGTGCCAGCCCGATCCGAGGGAGGGGGGAAAAACTGTTTTTT

j_call: TRBJ1-2
v_call: TRBV15
clone_size: .
d_call: .
cdr3_aa: CATSSSPVGYTF
cdr3_nt: TGTGCCACCAGCAGCTCCCCGGTCGGCTACACCTTC

j_call: TRBJ2-7
v_call: TRBV2
clone_size: .
d_call: TRBD1
cdr3_aa: CAATIRRTGSSYEQYF
cdr3_nt: TGTGCCGCAACGATACGCCGGACAGGGAGCTCCTACGAGCAGTACTTC

j_call: TRBJ2-5
v_call: TRBV7-2
clone_size: .
d_call: TRBD2
cdr3_aa: CASSLRTSGRRSYGGTQYF
cdr3_nt: TGTGCCAGCAGCCTAAGGACTAGCGGGAGGCGGAGTTACGGAGGGACCCAGTACTTC

j_call: TRBJ2-1
v_call: TRBV14
clone_size: .
d_call: .
cdr3_aa: CASSQEVGVEQVEQFF
cdr3_nt: TGTGCCAGCAGCCAAGAGGTGGGGGTCGAGCAGGTTGAGCAGTTCTTC

j_call: TRBJ2-3
v_call: TRBV2
clone_size: .
d_call: .
cdr3_aa: CASSRRDSTDTQYF
cdr3_nt: TGTGCCAGCAGCCGACGGGACAGCACAGATACGCAGTATTTT

j_call: TRBJ2-6
v_call: TRBV27
clone_size: few
d_call: .
cdr3_aa: CASITGISGANVLTF
cdr3_nt: TGTGCCAGCATTACAGGTATCTCTGGGGCCAACGTCCTGACTTTC

j_call: TRBJ2-1
v_call: TRBV4-3
clone_size: .
d_call: .
cdr3_aa: CASSQDSAGNEQFF
cdr3_nt: TGCGCCAGCAGCCAAGATAGCGCAGGCAATGAGCAGTTCTTC

j_call: TRBJ2-7
v_call: TRBV14
clone_size: .
d_call: TRBD1
cdr3_aa: CASSQTGDSYEQYF
cdr3_nt: TGTGCCAGCAGCCAAACAGGGGACTCCTACGAGCAGTACTTC

j_call: TRBJ2-1
v_call: TRBV7-2
clone_size: .
d_call: TRBD2
cdr3_aa: CASGDSGRGGIEQFF
cdr3_nt: TGTGCCAGCGGAGATAGCGGGCGGGGGGGAATTGAGCAGTTCTTC

j_call: TRBJ1-5
v_call: TRBV27
clone_size: .
d_call: .
cdr3_aa: CASSFGGNNQPQHF
cdr3_nt: TGTGCCAGCAGTTTTGGGGGGAATAATCAGCCCCAGCATTTT

j_call: TRBJ2-7
v_call: TRBV7-9
clone_size: .
d_call: TRBD2
cdr3_aa: CASSLPELAGGFEQYF
cdr3_nt: TGTGCCAGCAGCCTGCCTGAACTAGCGGGAGGGTTCGAGCAGTACTTC

j_call: TRBJ1-5
v_call: TRBV7-6
clone_size: .
d_call: .
cdr3_aa: CASSLEGQPQHF
cdr3_nt: TGTGCCAGCAGCCTCGAAGGTCAGCCCCAGCATTTT

j_call: TRBJ2-3
v_call: TRBV27
clone_size: .
d_call: TRBD2
cdr3_aa: CASSSHPSGRSTDTQYF
cdr3_nt: TGTGCCAGCAGTTCCCACCCTAGCGGGCGTAGCACAGATACGCAGTATTTT

j_call: TRBJ2-3
v_call: TRBV5-8
clone_size: .
d_call: TRBD1
cdr3_aa: CASSPRGLLTDTQYF
cdr3_nt: TGTGCCAGCAGCCCCAGGGGGCTACTCACAGATACGCAGTATTTT

j_call: TRBJ1-3
v_call: TRBV10-1
clone_size: .
d_call: .
cdr3_aa: CASSEWESGNTIYF
cdr3_nt: TGCGCCAGCAGTGAATGGGAATCTGGAAACACCATATATTTT

j_call: TRBJ2-7
v_call: TRBV6-1
clone_size: .
d_call: .
cdr3_aa: CASSDRAIGYPDEQYF
cdr3_nt: TGTGCCAGCAGTGATCGGGCCATAGGCTACCCTGACGAGCAGTACTTC

j_call: TRBJ2-3
v_call: TRBV7-2
clone_size: few
d_call: TRBD2
cdr3_aa: CASSLGASGNTDTQYF
cdr3_nt: TGTGCCAGCAGCTTAGGTGCTAGCGGGAACACAGATACGCAGTATTTT

j_call: TRBJ2-5
v_call: TRBV2
clone_size: once
d_call: TRBD1
cdr3_aa: CASSPGQSKETQYF
cdr3_nt: TGTGCCAGCAGTCCGGGACAGTCGAAAGAGACCCAGTACTTC

j_call: TRBJ2-4
v_call: TRBV14
clone_size: .
d_call: .
cdr3_aa: CASSLSRGLAKNIQYF
cdr3_nt: TGTGCCAGCAGCCTGTCACGGGGTTTAGCCAAAAACATTCAGTACTTC

j_call: TRBJ2-1
v_call: TRBV15
clone_size: once
d_call: .
cdr3_aa: CATSHLPTGRTYNEQFF
cdr3_nt: TGTGCCACCAGCCACCTCCCGACGGGGAGAACCTACAATGAGCAGTTCTTC

j_call: TRBJ2-2
v_call: TRBV2
clone_size: .
d_call: TRBD2
cdr3_aa: CASSKLAGEGTGELFF
cdr3_nt: TGTGCCAGCAGCAAACTAGCGGGAGAGGGTACCGGGGAGCTGTTTTTT

j_call: TRBJ2-7
v_call: TRBV7-9
clone_size: .
d_call: TRBD1
cdr3_aa: CASSLGQGSDEQYF
cdr3_nt: TGTGCCAGCAGCCTAGGACAGGGGTCCGACGAGCAGTACTTC

j_call: TRBJ2-7
v_call: TRBV5-4
clone_size: .
d_call: TRBD2
cdr3_aa: CASSLESGSYEQYF
cdr3_nt: TGTGCCAGCAGCTTGGAGAGCGGGAGTTACGAGCAGTACTTC

j_call: TRBJ2-7
v_call: TRBV6-1
clone_size: once
d_call: TRBD2
cdr3_aa: CASSEWLSGSRDEQYF
cdr3_nt: TGTGCCAGCAGTGAATGGCTTAGCGGGAGCCGAGACGAGCAGTACTTC

j_call: TRBJ1-1
v_call: TRBV19
clone_size: .
d_call: .
cdr3_aa: CASSMKGRAEAFF
cdr3_nt: TGTGCCAGTAGTATGAAGGGTAGGGCTGAAGCTTTCTTT

j_call: TRBJ2-1
v_call: TRBV29-1
clone_size: .
d_call: .
cdr3_aa: CSVPPGSLYNEQFF
cdr3_nt: TGCAGCGTTCCCCCCGGGAGCCTCTACAATGAGCAGTTCTTC

j_call: TRBJ2-1
v_call: TRBV9
clone_size: .
d_call: TRBD1
cdr3_aa: CASTSQGVNEQFF
cdr3_nt: TGTGCCAGCACCTCCCAGGGGGTAAATGAGCAGTTCTTC

j_call: TRBJ2-5
v_call: TRBV5-1
clone_size: .
d_call: TRBD1
cdr3_aa: CASSLGIRDREETQYF
cdr3_nt: TGCGCCAGCAGCTTGGGTATCCGGGACAGGGAAGAGACCCAGTACTTC

j_call: TRBJ2-3
v_call: TRBV6-5
clone_size: .
d_call: .
cdr3_aa: CASSYSARDTQYF
cdr3_nt: TGTGCCAGCAGTTACTCTGCCAGAGATACGCAGTATTTT

j_call: TRBJ2-6
v_call: TRBV5-1
clone_size: .
d_call: .
cdr3_aa: CASSLGWEAGANVLTF
cdr3_nt: TGCGCCAGCAGCTTGGGTTGGGAAGCTGGGGCCAACGTCCTGACTTTC

j_call: TRBJ1-5
v_call: TRBV7-9
clone_size: few
d_call: .
cdr3_aa: CASSLSDDAYQPQHF
cdr3_nt: TGTGCCAGCAGCTTATCCGACGATGCGTACCAGCCCCAGCATTTT